This passage covers 16 T cell receptor beta chains from one sample sequenced in a study of a mutant IDH1 vaccine in newly diagnosed glioma. These receptors' antigens are unknown. Sequencing was performed with immunoSEQ multiplex PCR; in TCRdb, only in-frame clones are kept and a portion is missing. The sample carries about 55,000 clones, 80% recorded once. The sample's time point: week 23, last vaccination. Vaccination used 300 ug of mutant IDH1 20-mer peptide per dose, with topical imiquimod. The specimen was PBMCs, collected from a glioma patient whose treatment included an IDH1 peptide vaccine. The receptors stem from a man between 35 and 55 years old with glioma.

The chain links TRBV6-5 to TRBJ1-3; no definite D call. The CDR3 is made up of 15 amino acids. Germline loops: CDR1 MNHEY, CDR2 SVGAGI. Trimming removed 2 bases at V and 4 bases at J, with 12 bases between. CDR3 protein: CASSYVGVHGNTIYF. CDR3 nucleotides: TGTGCCAGCAGTTACGTTGGAGTACACGGAAACACCATATATTTT.

The gene calls are TRBV15 and TRBJ2-2, with D unclear. Germline V CDR1 and CDR2: LNHNV, YYDKDF (reference sequence). The CDR3 sequence is 12 residues long. V dropped 6 bases and J dropped 7 bases, with 9 bases sitting between them. CDR3 in amino acids: CATRHLNGELFF. In DNA, the CDR3 is TGTGCCACCAGGCATTTAAACGGGGAGCTGTTTTTT.

The table lists this clone with a count of one. The V call is TRBV27, the J call TRBJ2-7, with 8 bases aligning to TRBD2. The germline V gene encodes CDR1 MNHEY and CDR2 SMNVEV (reference sequence). This CDR3 comprises 15 residues. Trimming removed 2 bases from V and 2 bases from J; junction bases left unmatched: 5. CDR3 sequence (DNA): TGTGCCAGCAGTTTAGCGGGGGGTCTTCCCTACGAGCAGTACTTC. It encodes CASSLAGGLPYEQYF.

The V gene is TRBV5-1, the J gene TRBJ2-5, with 7 bases lining up with TRBD2. The CDR3 spans 14 residues. The V gene's germline CDR1 is SGHRS and CDR2 YFSETQ. V lost 4 bases and J lost 0; bases outside the gene matches: 3. The chain's CDR3 is CASSQAGNQETQYF. The CDR3 DNA is TGCGCCAGCAGCCAAGCGGGGAACCAAGAGACCCAGTACTTC.

This clone was picked up one time. V and J are TRBV28 and TRBJ1-3; D gene unclear. The V gene's germline CDR1 is MDHEN and CDR2 SYDVKM. The ends were cut back, 1 base at V and 4 bases at J, with 17 bases in the middle. The CDR3 consists of 17 residues. Written as DNA, the CDR3 is TGTGCCAGCAGTTTATACCAAAGGGCAGTTACCGGAAACACCATATATTTT. It is translated as CASSLYQRAVTGNTIYF.

The chain uses TRBV30 and TRBJ2-7, with D unresolved. Trimming removed 3 bases at V and 0 bases at J, with 9 bases between. The CDR3 has 13 amino acids. Germline values: CDR1 GTSNPN, CDR2 SVGIG (reference sequence). CDR3 protein: CAWRPITSYEQYF. The CDR3 nucleotides are TGTGCCTGGAGGCCCATTACCTCCTACGAGCAGTACTTC.

V usage is TRBV5-1 and J usage is TRBJ1-4; TRBD1 aligns across 9 bases. Germline assignment: CDR1 SGHRS and CDR2 YFSETQ. CDR3 length equals 16 residues. Losses at the gene ends were 4 bases for V and 3 bases for J; bases not matched to a gene: 7. The CDR3 sequence is CASSGQGSESNEKLFF. CDR3 bases: TGCGCCAGCAGCGGACAGGGGTCCGAATCTAATGAAAAACTGTTTTTT.

This sequence joins TRBV5-4 and TRBJ2-7; 9 positions match TRBD1. Germline V gene sequence: CDR1 SGHNT, CDR2 YYREEE (reference sequence). The V segment lost 4 bases and the J segment 6 bases; nucleotides outside the gene matches: 2. The CDR3 has 12 amino acids. The CDR3 here is CASSKTGGEQYF. The CDR3 DNA is TGTGCCAGCAGCAAGACAGGGGGCGAGCAGTACTTC.

This chain links TRBV27 with TRBJ1-1; no clear D gene. Per the germline V gene, CDR1 is MNHEY and CDR2 is SMNVEV (reference sequence). The CDR3 extends over 12 amino acids. V was pared by 4 bases and J by 10 bases, with 13 bases between. CDR3 nucleotide sequence: TGTGCCAGCAGTTCCCCCGGGTGGGGAGCTTTCTTT. This gives the protein CASSSPGWGAFF.

This rearrangement joins TRBV5-8 to TRBJ1-2; D is perhaps TRBD1 (5 bases). The CDR3 length is 12 residues. V was pared by 3 bases and J by 11 bases, with 14 bases between. Per the germline V gene, CDR1 is SGHTS and CDR2 is YDEGEE. The CDR3 sequence: CASSWGSMGYTF. The CDR3 DNA sequence: TGTGCCAGCAGCTGGGGCTCTATGGGGTACACCTTC.

This clone was picked up a small number of times. The CDR3 DNA is TGTGCCAGCAGCTGGGGGGACAGGGCCTACTACGAGCAGTACTTC. Its translation is CASSWGDRAYYEQYF. The chain couples TRBV14 to TRBJ2-7, with 9 bases aligning to TRBD1. The CDR3 runs 15 residues. CDR1 and CDR2 from the germline V gene are SGHDN and FVKESK. The ends lost 5 bases at V and 3 bases at J; junction bases unmatched: 8.

J is TRBJ2-3 and V is TRBV5-8; 8 nucleotides align to TRBD2. CDR3 size: 17 residues. Germline V gene data show CDR1 as SGHTS and CDR2 as YDEGEE. The J segment lost 2 bases and the V segment lost 3 bases, leaving 11 bases of the junction unmatched. The CDR3 DNA reads as TGTGCCAGCAGCTGGGGGATGGCGGGGGGCCTCACAGATACGCAGTATTTT. Translating gives CASSWGMAGGLTDTQYF.

This chain links TRBV6-5 with TRBJ1-2; 11 bases match TRBD1. CDR3 length: 15 residues. Germline CDR1 and CDR2: MNHEY and SVGAGI. The trim removed 6 bases at V and 2 bases at J, leaving 5 bases unmatched. The CDR3 region is CASSPGTGGNYGYTF. CDR3 nucleotides: TGTGCCAGCAGCCCCGGGACAGGGGGGAACTATGGCTACACCTTC.

This clone has a handful of counts. The V and J genes are TRBV7-6 and TRBJ2-7; D is uncertain. V was pared by 1 base and J by 11 bases, with 9 bases between. Germline V CDR1 and CDR2: SGHVS, FNYEAQ. The CDR3 loop spans 11 amino acids. DNA of the CDR3: TGTGCCAGCAGCTTAGTGGGTACGAAGTACTTC. Its protein product is CASSLVGTKYF.

This chain uses TRBV12-5 with TRBJ2-7; the D gene is possibly TRBD2 (5 bases). This CDR3 is built from 15 residues. V was clipped by 1 base and J by 0 bases, with 10 bases between them. Germline loops: CDR1 LGHNT, CDR2 FRNRAP. The CDR3 is CASGLGGLFSYEQYF. The CDR3 bases are TGTGCTAGTGGTTTGGGAGGGCTCTTCTCCTACGAGCAGTACTTC.

V and J are TRBV30 and TRBJ2-3; maybe TRBD2 (6 bases). V dropped 0 bases and J dropped 1 base, with 14 bases sitting between them. Germline lookup yields CDR1 GTSNPN and CDR2 SVGIG (reference sequence). The CDR3 is 16 residues long. Here the CDR3 reads CAWSVQRGSGTDTQYF. The CDR3 nucleotides are TGTGCCTGGAGTGTACAACGGGGGTCCGGCACAGATACGCAGTATTTT.